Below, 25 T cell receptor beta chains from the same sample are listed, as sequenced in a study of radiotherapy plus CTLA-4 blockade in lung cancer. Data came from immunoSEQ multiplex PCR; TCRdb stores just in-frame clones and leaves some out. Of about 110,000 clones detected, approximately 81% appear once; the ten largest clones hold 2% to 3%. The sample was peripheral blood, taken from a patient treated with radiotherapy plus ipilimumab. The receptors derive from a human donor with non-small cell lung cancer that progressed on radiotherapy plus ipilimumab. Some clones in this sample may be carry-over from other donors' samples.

The CDR3 loop is CATFLTGALSQRVADTQYF. CDR3 bases: TGTGCCACTTTCCTAACAGGGGCCCTGAGCCAGAGGGTGGCAGATACGCAGTATTTT. The V and J genes are TRBV2 and TRBJ2-3; 7 nucleotides align to TRBD1. The CDR3 contains 19 residues. From germline, CDR1 is SNHLY and CDR2 FYNNEI. V lost 10 bases and J lost 4; bases outside the gene matches: 26.

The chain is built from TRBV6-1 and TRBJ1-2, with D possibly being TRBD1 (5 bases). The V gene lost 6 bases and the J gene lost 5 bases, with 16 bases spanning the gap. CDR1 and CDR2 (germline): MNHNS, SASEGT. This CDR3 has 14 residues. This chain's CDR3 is CASSAGVIIYGYTF. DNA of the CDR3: TGTGCCAGCAGCGCGGGGGTCATTATATATGGCTACACCTTC.

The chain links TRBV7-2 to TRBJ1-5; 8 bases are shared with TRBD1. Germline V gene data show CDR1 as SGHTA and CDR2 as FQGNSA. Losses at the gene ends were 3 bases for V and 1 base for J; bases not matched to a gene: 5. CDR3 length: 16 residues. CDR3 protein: CASSFTGGGSNQPQHF. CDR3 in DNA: TGTGCCAGCAGCTTTACAGGGGGAGGCAGCAATCAGCCCCAGCATTTT.

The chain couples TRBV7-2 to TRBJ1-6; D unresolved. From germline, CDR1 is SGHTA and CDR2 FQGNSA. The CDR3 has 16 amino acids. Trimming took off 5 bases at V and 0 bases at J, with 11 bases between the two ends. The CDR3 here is CASSPPGSSYNSPLHF. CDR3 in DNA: TGTGCCAGCAGCCCCCCCGGGAGCTCCTATAATTCACCCCTCCACTTT.

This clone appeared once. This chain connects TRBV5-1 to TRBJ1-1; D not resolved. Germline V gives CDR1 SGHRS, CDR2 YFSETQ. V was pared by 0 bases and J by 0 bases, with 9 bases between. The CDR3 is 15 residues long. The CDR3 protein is CASSLGILMNTEAFF. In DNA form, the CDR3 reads TGCGCCAGCAGCTTGGGGATTCTTATGAACACTGAAGCTTTCTTT. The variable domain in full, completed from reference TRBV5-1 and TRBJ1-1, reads KAGVTQTPRYLIKTRGQQVTLSCSPISGHRSVSWYQQTPGQGLQFLFEYFSETQRNKGNFPGRFSGRQFSNSRSEMNVSTLELGDSALYLCASSLGILMNTEAFFGQGTRLTVV.

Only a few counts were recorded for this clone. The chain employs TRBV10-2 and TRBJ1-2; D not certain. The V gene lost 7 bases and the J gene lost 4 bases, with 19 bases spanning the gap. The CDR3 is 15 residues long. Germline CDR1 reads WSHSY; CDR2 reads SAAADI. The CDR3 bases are TGCGCCAGCACCCCGCAGGTTGCTCGCACCTATGGCTACACCTTC. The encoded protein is CASTPQVARTYGYTF.

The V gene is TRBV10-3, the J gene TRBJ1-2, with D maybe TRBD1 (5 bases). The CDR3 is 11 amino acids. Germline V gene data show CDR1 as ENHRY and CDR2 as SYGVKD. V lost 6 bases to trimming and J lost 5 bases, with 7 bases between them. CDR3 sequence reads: CAIRTVYGYTF. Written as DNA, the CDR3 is TGTGCCATCAGGACAGTTTATGGCTACACCTTC.

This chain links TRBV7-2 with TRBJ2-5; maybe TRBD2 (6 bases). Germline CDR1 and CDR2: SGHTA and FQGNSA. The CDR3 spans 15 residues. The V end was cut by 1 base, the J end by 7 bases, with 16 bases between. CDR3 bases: TGTGCCAGCAGCTTAGTTGGGCAATTCGGGGGGACCCAGTACTTC. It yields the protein CASSLVGQFGGTQYF.

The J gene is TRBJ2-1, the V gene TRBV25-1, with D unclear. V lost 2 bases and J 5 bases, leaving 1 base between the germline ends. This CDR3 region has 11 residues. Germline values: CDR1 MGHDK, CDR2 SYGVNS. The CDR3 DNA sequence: TGTGCCAGCAGTGAAAACAATGAGCAGTTCTTC. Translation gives CASSENNEQFF. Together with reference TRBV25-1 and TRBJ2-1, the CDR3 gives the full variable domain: EADIYQTPRYLVIGTGKKITLECSQTMGHDKMYWYQQDPGMELHLIHYSYGVNSTEKGDLSSESTVSRIRTEHFPLTLESARPSHTSQYLCASSENNEQFFGPGTRLTVL.

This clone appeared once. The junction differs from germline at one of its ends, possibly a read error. The CDR3 DNA reads as TGCGCCAGCAGGTTGGGACAGACTACTAACAATGAGCAGTTCTTC. It yields the protein CASRLGQTTNNEQFF. This rearrangement joins TRBV5-1 to TRBJ2-1; 7 bases line up with TRBD1. The CDR3 loop spans 15 amino acids. Looked up from germline, CDR1 is SGHRS and CDR2 is YFSETQ.

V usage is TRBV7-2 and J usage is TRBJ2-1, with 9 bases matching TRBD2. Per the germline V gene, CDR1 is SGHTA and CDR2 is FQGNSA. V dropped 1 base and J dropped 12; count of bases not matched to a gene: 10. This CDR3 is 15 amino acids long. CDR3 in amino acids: CASSLVAGVPWGQFF. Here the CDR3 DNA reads TGTGCCAGCAGCTTAGTAGCGGGGGTCCCCTGGGGGCAGTTCTTC.

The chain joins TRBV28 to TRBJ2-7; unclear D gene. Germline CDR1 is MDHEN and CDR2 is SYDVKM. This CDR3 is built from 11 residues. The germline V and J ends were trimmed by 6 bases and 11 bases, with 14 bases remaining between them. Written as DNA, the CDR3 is TGTGCCAGCAGCTTCGAGGACCTGGAGTACTTC. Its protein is CASSFEDLEYF.

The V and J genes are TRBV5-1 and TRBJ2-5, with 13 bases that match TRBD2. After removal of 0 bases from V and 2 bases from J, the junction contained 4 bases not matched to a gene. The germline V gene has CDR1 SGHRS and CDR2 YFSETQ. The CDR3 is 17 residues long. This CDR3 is CASSLGGLAGEQETQYF. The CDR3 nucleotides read TGCGCCAGCAGCTTGGGAGGACTAGCGGGGGAGCAAGAGACCCAGTACTTC.

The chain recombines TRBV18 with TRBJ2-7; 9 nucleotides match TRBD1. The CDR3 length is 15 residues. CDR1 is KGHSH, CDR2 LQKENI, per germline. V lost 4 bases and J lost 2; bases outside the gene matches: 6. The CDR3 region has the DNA TGTGCCAGCTCACGGCCGGGACAGGGTACCTACGAGCAGTACTTC. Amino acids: CASSRPGQGTYEQYF.

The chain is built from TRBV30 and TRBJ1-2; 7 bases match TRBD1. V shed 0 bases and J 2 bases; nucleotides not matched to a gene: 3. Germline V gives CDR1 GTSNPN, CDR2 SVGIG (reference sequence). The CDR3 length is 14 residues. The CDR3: CAWSVQGGNYGYTF. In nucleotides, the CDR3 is TGTGCCTGGAGTGTGCAGGGGGGGAACTATGGCTACACCTTC.

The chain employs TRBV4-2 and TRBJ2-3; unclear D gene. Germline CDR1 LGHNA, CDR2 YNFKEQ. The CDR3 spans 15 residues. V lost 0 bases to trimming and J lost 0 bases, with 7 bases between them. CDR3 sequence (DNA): TGTGCCAGCAGCCAAGACGGACGGAGCACAGATACGCAGTATTTT. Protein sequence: CASSQDGRSTDTQYF.

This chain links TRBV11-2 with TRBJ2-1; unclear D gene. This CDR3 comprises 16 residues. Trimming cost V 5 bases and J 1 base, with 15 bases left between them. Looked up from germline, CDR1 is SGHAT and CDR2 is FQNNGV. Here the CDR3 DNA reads TGTGCCAGCAGCACCTGGTTGTCGCGGTCCTACAATGAGCAGTTCTTC. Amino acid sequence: CASSTWLSRSYNEQFF.

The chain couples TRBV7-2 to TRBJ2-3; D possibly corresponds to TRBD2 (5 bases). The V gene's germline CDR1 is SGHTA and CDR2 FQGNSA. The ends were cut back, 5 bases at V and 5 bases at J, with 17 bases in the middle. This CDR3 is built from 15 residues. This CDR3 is CASSPWTGRVDTQYF. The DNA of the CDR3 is TGTGCCAGCAGCCCCTGGACTGGTAGAGTAGATACGCAGTATTTT.

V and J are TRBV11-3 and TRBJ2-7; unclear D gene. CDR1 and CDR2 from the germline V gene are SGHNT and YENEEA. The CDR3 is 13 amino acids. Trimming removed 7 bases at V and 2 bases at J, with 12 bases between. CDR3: CASMPVATYEQYF. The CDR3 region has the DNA TGTGCCAGCATGCCAGTAGCCACCTACGAGCAGTACTTC.

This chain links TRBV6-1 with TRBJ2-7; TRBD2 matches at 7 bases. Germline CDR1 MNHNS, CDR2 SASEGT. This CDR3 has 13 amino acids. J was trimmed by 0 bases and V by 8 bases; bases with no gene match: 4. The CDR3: CASEGLYSYEQYF. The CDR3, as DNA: TGTGCCAGCGAGGGACTATACTCCTACGAGCAGTACTTC.

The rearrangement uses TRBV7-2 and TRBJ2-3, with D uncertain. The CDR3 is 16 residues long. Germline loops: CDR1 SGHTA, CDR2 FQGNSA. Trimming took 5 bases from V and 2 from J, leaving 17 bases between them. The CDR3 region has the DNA TGTGCCAGCAGCCCCGTGACGATTTGGGACACAGATACGCAGTATTTT. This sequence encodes CASSPVTIWDTDTQYF.

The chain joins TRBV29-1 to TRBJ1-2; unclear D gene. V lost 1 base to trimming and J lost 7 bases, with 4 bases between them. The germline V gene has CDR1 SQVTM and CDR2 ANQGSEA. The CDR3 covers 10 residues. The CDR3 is CSVEGGGYTF. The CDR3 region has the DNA TGCAGCGTTGAAGGTGGTGGCTACACCTTC.

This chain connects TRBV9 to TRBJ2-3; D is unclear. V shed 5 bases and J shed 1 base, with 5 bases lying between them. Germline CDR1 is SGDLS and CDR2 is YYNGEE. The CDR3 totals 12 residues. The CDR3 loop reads CASSVGTDTQYF. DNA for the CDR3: TGTGCCAGCAGTGTTGGCACAGATACGCAGTATTTT.

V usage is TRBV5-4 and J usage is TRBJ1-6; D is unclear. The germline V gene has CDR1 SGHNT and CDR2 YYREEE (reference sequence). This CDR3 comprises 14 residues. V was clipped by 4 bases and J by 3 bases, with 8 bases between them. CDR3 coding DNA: TGTGCCAGCAGCGCAAGAAACTATAATTCACCCCTCCACTTT. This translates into CASSARNYNSPLHF.

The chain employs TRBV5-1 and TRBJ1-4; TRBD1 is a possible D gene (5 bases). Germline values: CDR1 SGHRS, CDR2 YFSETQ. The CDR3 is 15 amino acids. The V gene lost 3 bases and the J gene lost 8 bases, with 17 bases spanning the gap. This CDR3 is CASSSGGAGTEKLFF. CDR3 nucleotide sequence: TGCGCCAGCAGCTCCGGAGGGGCGGGTACGGAAAAACTGTTTTTT. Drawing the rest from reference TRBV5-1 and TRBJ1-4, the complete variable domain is KAGVTQTPRYLIKTRGQQVTLSCSPISGHRSVSWYQQTPGQGLQFLFEYFSETQRNKGNFPGRFSGRQFSNSRSEMNVSTLELGDSALYLCASSSGGAGTEKLFFGSGTQLSVL.